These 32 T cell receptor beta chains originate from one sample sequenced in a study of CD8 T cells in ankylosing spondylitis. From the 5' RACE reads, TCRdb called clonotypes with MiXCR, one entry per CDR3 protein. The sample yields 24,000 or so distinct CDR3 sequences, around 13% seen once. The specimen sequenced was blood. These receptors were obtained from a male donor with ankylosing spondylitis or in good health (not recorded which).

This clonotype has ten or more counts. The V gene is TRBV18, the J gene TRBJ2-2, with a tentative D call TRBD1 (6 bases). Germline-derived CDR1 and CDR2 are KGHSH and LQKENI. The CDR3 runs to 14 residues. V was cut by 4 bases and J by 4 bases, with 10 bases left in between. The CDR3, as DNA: TGTGCCAGCTCACTAGGACAGATCACCGGGGAGCTGTTTTTT. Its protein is CASSLGQITGELFF.

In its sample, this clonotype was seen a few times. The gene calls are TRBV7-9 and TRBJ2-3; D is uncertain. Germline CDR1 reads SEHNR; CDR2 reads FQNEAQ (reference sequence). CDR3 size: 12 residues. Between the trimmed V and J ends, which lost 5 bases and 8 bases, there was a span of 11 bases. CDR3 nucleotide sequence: TGTGCCAGCAGCCCCGGAGTGGGTACGCAGTATTTT. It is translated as CASSPGVGTQYF.

CDR3 sequence: CSVGDRGSTDTQYF. The CDR3 DNA follows: TGCAGCGTTGGGGACAGGGGAAGCACAGATACGCAGTATTTT. The gene calls are TRBV29-1 and TRBJ2-3; the match to TRBD1 covers 10 bases. Trimming cost V 4 bases and J 0 bases; bases outside gene matches: 1. The CDR3 is 14 amino acids. Germline CDR1 SQVTM, CDR2 ANQGSEA.

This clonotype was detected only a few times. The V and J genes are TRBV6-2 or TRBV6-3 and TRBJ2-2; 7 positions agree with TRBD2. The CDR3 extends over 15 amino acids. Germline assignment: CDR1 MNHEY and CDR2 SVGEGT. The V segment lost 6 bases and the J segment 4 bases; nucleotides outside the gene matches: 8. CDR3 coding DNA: TGTGCCAGCAGCCCACGAGGGAGGGCCACCGGGGAGCTGTTTTTT. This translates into CASSPRGRATGELFF.

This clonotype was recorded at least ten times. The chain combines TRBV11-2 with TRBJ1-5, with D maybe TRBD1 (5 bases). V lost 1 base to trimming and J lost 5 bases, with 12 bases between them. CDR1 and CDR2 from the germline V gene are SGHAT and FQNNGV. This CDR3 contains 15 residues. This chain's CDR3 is CASSLVGQGHQPQHF. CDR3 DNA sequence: TGTGCCAGCAGCTTAGTGGGGCAGGGCCATCAGCCCCAGCATTTT. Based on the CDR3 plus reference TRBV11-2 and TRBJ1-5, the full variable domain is EAGVAQSPRYKIIEKRQSVAFWCNPISGHATLYWYQQILGQGPKLLIQFQNNGVVDDSQLPKDRFSAERLKGVDSTLKIQPAKLEDSAVYLCASSLVGQGHQPQHFGDGTRLSIL.

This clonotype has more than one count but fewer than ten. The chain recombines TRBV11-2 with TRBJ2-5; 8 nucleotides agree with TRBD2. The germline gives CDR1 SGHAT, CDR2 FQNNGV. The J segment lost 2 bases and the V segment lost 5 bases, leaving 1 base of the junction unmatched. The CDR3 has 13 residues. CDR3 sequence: CASSRGGQETQYF. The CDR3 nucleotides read TGTGCCAGCAGCCGCGGGGGGCAAGAGACCCAGTACTTC.

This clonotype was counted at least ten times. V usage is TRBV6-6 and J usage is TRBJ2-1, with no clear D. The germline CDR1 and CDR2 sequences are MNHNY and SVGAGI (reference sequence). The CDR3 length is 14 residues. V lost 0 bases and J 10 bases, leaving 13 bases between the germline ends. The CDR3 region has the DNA TGTGCCAGCAGTTACTCGAACGCGCTAGGGGAGCAGTTCTTC. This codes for CASSYSNALGEQFF.

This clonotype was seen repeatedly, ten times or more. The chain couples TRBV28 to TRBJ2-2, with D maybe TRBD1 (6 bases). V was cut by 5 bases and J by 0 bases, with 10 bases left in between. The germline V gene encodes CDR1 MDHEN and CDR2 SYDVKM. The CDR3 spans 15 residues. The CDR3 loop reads CASSGQLSNTGELFF. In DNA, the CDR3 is TGTGCCAGCAGTGGACAGCTTTCGAACACCGGGGAGCTGTTTTTT.

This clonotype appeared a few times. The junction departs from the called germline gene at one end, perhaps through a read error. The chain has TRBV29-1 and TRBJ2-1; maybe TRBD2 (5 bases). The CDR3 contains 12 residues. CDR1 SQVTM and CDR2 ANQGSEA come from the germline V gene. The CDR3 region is CSVEAVNNEQFF. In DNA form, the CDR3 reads TGCAGCGTGGAAGCGGTGAACAATGAGCAGTTCTTC.

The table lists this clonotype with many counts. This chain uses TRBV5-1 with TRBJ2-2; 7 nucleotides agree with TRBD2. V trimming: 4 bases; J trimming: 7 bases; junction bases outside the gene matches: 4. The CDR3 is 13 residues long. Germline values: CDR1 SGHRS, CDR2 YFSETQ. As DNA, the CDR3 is TGCGCCAGCAGCCCCCCGGGGGGCGGGGAGCTGTTTTTT. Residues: CASSPPGGGELFF.

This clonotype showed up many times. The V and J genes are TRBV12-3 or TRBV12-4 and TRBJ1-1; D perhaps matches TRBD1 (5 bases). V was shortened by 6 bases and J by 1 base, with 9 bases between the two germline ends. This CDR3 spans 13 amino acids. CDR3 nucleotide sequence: TGTGCCAGCAGCTTCGGACAGAACACTGAAGCTTTCTTT. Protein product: CASSFGQNTEAFF.

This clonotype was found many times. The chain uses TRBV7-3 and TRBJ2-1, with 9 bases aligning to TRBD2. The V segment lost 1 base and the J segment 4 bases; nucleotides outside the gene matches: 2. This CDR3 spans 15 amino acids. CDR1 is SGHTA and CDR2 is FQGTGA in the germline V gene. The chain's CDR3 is CASSLILAGYNEQFF. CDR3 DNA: TGTGCCAGCAGCTTAATCCTAGCGGGGTACAATGAGCAGTTCTTC.

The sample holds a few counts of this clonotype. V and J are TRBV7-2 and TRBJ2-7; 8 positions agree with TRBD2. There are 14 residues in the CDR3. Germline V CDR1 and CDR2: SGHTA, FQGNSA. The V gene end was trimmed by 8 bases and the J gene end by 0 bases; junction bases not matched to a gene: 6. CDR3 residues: CASALAASSYEQYF. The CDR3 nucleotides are TGTGCCAGCGCACTAGCGGCCAGCTCCTACGAGCAGTACTTC.

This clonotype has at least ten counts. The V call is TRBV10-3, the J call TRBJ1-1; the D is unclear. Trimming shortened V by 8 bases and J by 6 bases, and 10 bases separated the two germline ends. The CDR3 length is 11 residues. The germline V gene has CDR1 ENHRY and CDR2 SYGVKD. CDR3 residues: CAIRVRAEAFF. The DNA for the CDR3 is TGTGCCATCCGCGTTAGAGCTGAAGCTTTCTTT.

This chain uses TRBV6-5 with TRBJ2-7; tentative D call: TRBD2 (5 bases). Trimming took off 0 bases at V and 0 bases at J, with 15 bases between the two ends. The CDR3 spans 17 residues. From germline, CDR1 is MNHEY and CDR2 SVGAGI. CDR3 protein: CASSYSSRASRSYEQYF. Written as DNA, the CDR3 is TGTGCCAGCAGTTACTCGTCTCGGGCTAGCCGCTCCTACGAGCAGTACTTC.

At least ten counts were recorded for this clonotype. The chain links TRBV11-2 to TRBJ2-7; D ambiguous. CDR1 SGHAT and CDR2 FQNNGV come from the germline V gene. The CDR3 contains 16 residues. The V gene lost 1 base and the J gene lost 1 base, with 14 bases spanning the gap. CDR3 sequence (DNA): TGTGCCAGCAGCTTAGTAAGGCAGTTTCCGTCCTACGAGCAGTACTTC. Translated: CASSLVRQFPSYEQYF.

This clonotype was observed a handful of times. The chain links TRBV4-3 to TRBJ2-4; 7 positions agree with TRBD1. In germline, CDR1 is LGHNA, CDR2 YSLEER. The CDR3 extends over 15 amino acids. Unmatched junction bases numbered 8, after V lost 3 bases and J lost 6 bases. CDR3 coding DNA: TGCGCCAGCAGCCAGGCCAGACAGGGAACAAACATTCAGTACTTC. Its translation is CASSQARQGTNIQYF.

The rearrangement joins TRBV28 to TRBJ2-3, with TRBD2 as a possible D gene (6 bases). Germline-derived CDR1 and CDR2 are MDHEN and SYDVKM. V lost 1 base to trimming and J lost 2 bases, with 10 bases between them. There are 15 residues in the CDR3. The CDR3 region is CASSLLGGDTDTQYF. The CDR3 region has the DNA TGTGCCAGCAGTTTATTGGGCGGGGACACAGATACGCAGTATTTT. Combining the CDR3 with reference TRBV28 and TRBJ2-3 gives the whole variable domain DVKVTQSSRYLVKRTGEKVFLECVQDMDHENMFWYRQDPGLGLRLIYFSYDVKMKEKGDIPEGYSVSREKKERFSLILESASTNQTSMYLCASSLLGGDTDTQYFGPGTRLTVL.

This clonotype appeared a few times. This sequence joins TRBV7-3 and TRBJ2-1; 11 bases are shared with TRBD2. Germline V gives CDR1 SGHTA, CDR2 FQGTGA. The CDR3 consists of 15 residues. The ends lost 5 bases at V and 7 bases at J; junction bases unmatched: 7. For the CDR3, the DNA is TGTGCCAGCAGCCTACTAGCGGGAGTGGGTAATGAGCAGTTCTTC. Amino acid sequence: CASSLLAGVGNEQFF. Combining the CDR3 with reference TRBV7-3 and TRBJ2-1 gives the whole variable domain GAGVSQTPSNKVTEKGKYVELRCDPISGHTALYWYRQSLGQGPEFLIYFQGTGAADDSGLPNDRFFAVRPEGSVSTLKIQRTERGDSAVYLCASSLLAGVGNEQFFGPGTRLTVL.

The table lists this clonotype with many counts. The CDR3: CASAYSGGEETQYF. CDR3 coding DNA: TGTGCCAGCGCATATAGCGGGGGGGAAGAGACCCAGTACTTC. This chain uses TRBV28 with TRBJ2-5, with TRBD2 matching over 11 bases. The CDR3 contains 14 residues. V dropped 8 bases and J dropped 3; count of bases not matched to a gene: 5. Germline assignment: CDR1 MDHEN and CDR2 SYDVKM.

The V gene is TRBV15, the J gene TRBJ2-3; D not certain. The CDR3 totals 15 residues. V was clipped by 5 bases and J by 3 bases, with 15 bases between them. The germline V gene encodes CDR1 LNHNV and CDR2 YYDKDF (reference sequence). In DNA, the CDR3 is TGTGCCACCAGCCCCAAAGGACCAGAAACAGATACGCAGTATTTT. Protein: CATSPKGPETDTQYF.

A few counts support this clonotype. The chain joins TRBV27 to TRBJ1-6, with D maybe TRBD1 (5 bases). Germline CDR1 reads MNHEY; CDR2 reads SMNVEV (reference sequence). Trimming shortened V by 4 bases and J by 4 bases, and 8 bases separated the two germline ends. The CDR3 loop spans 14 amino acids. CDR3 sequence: CASSSEGYNSPLHF. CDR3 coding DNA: TGTGCCAGCAGTTCTGAGGGGTATAATTCACCCCTCCACTTT.

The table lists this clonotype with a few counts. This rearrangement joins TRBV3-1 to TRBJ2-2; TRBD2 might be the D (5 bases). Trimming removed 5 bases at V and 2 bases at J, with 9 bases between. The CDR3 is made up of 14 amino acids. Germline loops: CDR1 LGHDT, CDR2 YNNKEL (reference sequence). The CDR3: CASSLDYNTGELFF. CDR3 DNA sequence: TGTGCCAGCAGCTTAGACTACAACACCGGGGAGCTGTTTTTT.

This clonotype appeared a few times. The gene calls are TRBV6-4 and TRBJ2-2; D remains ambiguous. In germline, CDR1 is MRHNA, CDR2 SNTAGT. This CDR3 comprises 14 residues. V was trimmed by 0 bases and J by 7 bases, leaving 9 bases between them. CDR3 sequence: CASSDSSSLGELFF. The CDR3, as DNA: TGTGCCAGCAGTGACTCGAGCAGTCTCGGGGAGCTGTTTTTT.

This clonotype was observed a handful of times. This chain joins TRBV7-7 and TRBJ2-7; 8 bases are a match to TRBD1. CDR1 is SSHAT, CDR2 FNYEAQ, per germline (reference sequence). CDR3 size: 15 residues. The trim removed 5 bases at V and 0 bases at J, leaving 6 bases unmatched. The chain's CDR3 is CASSAGQGGSYEQYF. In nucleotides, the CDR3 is TGTGCCAGCAGCGCCGGACAGGGTGGCTCCTACGAGCAGTACTTC.

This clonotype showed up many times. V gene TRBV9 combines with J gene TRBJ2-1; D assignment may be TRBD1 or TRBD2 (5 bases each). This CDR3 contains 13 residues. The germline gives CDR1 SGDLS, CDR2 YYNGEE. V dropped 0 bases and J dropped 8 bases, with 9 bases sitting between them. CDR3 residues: CASSVGRGDEQFF. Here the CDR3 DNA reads TGTGCCAGCAGCGTAGGAAGGGGAGATGAGCAGTTCTTC.

The CDR3 DNA reads TGCAGTGCTAGCGGCCAGCAGCAGTTCTTC. Amino acid sequence: CSASGQQQFF. This chain connects TRBV20-1 to TRBJ2-1; D is undetermined. Germline lookup yields CDR1 DFQATT and CDR2 SNEGSKA (reference sequence). The CDR3 spans 10 residues. Trimming cost V 3 bases and J 11 bases, with 8 bases left between them.

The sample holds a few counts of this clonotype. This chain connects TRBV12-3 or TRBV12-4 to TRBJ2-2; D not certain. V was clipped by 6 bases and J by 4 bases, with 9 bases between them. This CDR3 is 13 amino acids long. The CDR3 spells CASSPYSTGELFF. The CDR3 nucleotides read TGTGCCAGCAGCCCCTATAGCACCGGGGAGCTGTTTTTT.

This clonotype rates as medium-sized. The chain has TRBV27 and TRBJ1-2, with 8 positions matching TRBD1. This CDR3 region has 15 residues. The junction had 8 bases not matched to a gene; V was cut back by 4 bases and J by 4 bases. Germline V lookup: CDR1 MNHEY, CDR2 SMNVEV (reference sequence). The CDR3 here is CASSYVDRVGYGYTF. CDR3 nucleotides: TGTGCCAGCAGTTATGTGGACAGGGTAGGCTATGGCTACACCTTC.

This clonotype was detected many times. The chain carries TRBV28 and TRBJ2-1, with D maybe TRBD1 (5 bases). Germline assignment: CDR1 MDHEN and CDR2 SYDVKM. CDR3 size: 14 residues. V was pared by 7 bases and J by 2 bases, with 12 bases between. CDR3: CASTQLGAYNEQFF. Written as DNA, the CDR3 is TGTGCCAGCACCCAGCTAGGGGCCTACAATGAGCAGTTCTTC.

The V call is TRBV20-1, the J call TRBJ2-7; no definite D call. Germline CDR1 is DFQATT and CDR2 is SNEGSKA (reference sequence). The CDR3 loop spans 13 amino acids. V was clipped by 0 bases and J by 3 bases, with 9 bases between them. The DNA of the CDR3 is TGCAGTGCTAGAGATCAGGTCCTCTACGAGCAGTACTTC. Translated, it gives CSARDQVLYEQYF.

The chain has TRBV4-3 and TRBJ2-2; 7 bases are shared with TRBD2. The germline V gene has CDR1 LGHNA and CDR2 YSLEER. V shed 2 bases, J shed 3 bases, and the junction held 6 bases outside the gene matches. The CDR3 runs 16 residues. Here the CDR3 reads CASSQRTRPHTGELFF. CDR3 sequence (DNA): TGCGCCAGCAGCCAACGGACTAGACCTCACACCGGGGAGCTGTTTTTT.